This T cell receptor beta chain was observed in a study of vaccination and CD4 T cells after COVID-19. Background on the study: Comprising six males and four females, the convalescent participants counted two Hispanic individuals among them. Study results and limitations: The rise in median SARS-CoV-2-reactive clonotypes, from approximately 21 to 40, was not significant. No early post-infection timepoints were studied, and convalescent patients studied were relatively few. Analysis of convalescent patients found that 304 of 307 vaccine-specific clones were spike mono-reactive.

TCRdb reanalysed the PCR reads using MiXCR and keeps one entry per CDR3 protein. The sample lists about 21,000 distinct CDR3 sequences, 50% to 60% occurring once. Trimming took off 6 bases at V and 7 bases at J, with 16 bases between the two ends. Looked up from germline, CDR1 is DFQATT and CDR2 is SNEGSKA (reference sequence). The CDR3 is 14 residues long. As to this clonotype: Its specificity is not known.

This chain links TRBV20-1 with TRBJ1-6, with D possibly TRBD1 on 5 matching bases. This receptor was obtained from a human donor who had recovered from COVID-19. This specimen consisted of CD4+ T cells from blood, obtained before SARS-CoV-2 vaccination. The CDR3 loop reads CSASGGPLNSPLHF. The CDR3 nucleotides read TGCAGTGCCAGTGGGGGTCCCCTAAATTCACCCCTCCACTTT.